The text below deals with one T cell receptor beta chain. What it binds is not known. This entry comes from a study of cytomegalovirus exposure and HLA in healthy donors. Study results and limitations: The availability of immune exposure information extended only to CMV serostatus. Trimming of TCR beta V- and J-genes showed a link, identified in a later analysis, to a missense DCLRE1C variant. The productive fraction for most TCR beta V segments was about 90% or about 30% in an earlier analysis.

The CDR3 is 17 amino acids. The junction had 12 bases not matched to a gene; V was cut back by 3 bases and J by 1 base. CDR1 is SQVTM, CDR2 ANQGSEA, per germline. Researchers ran the PCR with 60 Vbeta and 13 Jbeta primers. Data came from immunoSEQ multiplex PCR; TCRdb stores just in-frame clones and leaves some out. The sample lists approximately 130,000 clones, roughly four fifths occurring once. Though nominally healthy at sampling, donors likely had unrecorded immune exposures. Sequencing was done on a sample of PBMCs. The J gene is TRBJ1-2, the V gene TRBV29-1; 9 nucleotides match TRBD1. The TCR was taken from a girl aged 2-10 years in good health and CMV-seronegative. The CDR3 DNA sequence: TGCAGCGTTGATCTCCGGGACAGGGAAAGGGGTAACTATGGCTACACCTTC. Its translation: CSVDLRDRERGNYGYTF.